The clone carrying this TCR beta chain was detected only once. The target antigen is unknown. The junction shows a germline mismatch at one end, possibly a read error. TCRdb redid the calling of the reads with MiXCR, one entry per CDR3 protein. This sample carries about 900,000 distinct CDR3 sequences, approximately 31% of them seen once, and the ten largest clones take around an eighth. The data derive from a study of T cell repertoires in cytomegalovirus infection. The length of the CDR3 is 16 residues. The source was cultured CD8+ T cells from PBMCs, collected from culture after CMV antigen stimulation. The receptor's source is a human donor in good health (CMV status not recorded). Some clones in this sample may be carry-over from other donors' samples. The V gene is TRBV12-3 or TRBV12-4, the J gene TRBJ2-2; 7 positions agree with TRBD1. CDR3 sequence reads: CASSPSDRTNTGERFF. CDR3 nucleotides: TGTGCCAGCAGTCCATCGGACAGGACGAACACCGGGGAGCGGTTTTTT.